The next 21 T cell receptor beta chains were all read from a single sample in a study of cytomegalovirus exposure and HLA in healthy donors. This PCR relied on a set of 60 Vbeta primers and 13 Jbeta primers. Profiling relied on immunoSEQ multiplex PCR, and the TCRdb table lists in-frame clones only, not all of them. The table has over 80,000 clones, approximately 72% seen once. The sample consisted of PBMCs. Receptor source: a female donor in good health and CMV-seropositive.

CDR3 residues: CASSLGDRVVEYF. For the CDR3, the DNA is TGTGCCAGCAGTTTAGGTGACAGGGTGGTTGAGTATTTT. The genes are TRBV28 and TRBJ2-3, with 7 positions matching TRBD1. V lost 2 bases and J lost 13; bases outside the gene matches: 9. The germline CDR1 and CDR2 sequences are MDHEN and SYDVKM. This CDR3 region has 13 residues. Based on the CDR3 plus reference TRBV28 and TRBJ2-3, the full variable domain is DVKVTQSSRYLVKRTGEKVFLECVQDMDHENMFWYRQDPGLGLRLIYFSYDVKMKEKGDIPEGYSVSREKKERFSLILESASTNQTSMYLCASSLGDRVVEYFGPGTRLTVL.

This clone was seen only a few times. This rearrangement joins TRBV7-8 to TRBJ2-7; D might be TRBD1 (5 bases). CDR3 size: 14 residues. Per germline, CDR1 SGHVS and CDR2 FQNEAQ. V was clipped by 1 base and J by 6 bases, with 13 bases between them. CDR3 loop: CASSLGIGDSEQYF. In DNA, the CDR3 is TGTGCCAGCAGCTTAGGCATAGGGGATAGCGAGCAGTACTTC.

This clone was observed a handful of times. This chain connects TRBV6-5 to TRBJ2-6, with D unresolved. Germline assignment: CDR1 MNHEY and CDR2 SVGAGI. V shed 0 bases and J shed 0 bases, with 3 bases lying between them. The CDR3 runs to 15 residues. CDR3 sequence reads: CASSYSSSGANVLTF. As DNA, the CDR3 is TGTGCCAGCAGTTACTCTAGCTCTGGGGCCAACGTCCTGACTTTC.

This clone was seen a single time. The chain uses TRBV29-1 and TRBJ2-7; a weak D match, TRBD1 (5 bases). Looked up from germline, CDR1 is SQVTM and CDR2 is ANQGSEA. The V end lost 3 bases, the J end lost 1 base, and 7 bases lay between the germline ends. CDR3 length: 12 residues. The CDR3 nucleotides are TGCAGCGTTGATAGGGGATCCTACGAGCAGTACTTC. Encoded protein: CSVDRGSYEQYF.

This chain joins TRBV2 and TRBJ2-7, with D possibly TRBD1 on 6 matching bases. Germline V gene sequence: CDR1 SNHLY, CDR2 FYNNEI. The V end lost 6 bases, the J end lost 0 bases, and 12 bases lay between the germline ends. The CDR3 covers 14 residues. The CDR3 protein is CASSQDRSSYEQYF. DNA of the CDR3: TGTGCCAGCAGCCAAGACAGGAGCTCCTACGAGCAGTACTTC. Combining the CDR3 with reference TRBV2 and TRBJ2-7 gives the whole variable domain EPEVTQTPSHQVTQMGQEVILRCVPISNHLYFYWYRQILGQKVEFLVSFYNNEISEKSEIFDDQFSVERPDGSNFTLKIRSTKLEDSAMYFCASSQDRSSYEQYFGPGTRLTVT.

A single count supports this clone. The rearrangement uses TRBV6-1 and TRBJ2-7, with 9 bases lining up with TRBD1. The CDR3 totals 15 residues. V lost 5 bases and J lost 3; bases outside the gene matches: 8. CDR1 is MNHNS and CDR2 is SASEGT in the germline V gene. CDR3 sequence reads: CASSISSDRGYEQYF. The DNA for the CDR3 is TGTGCCAGCAGTATCTCCTCGGACAGGGGCTACGAGCAGTACTTC.

This CDR3 reads CASSVGGDTQYF. CDR3 bases: TGTGCCAGCAGCGTAGGAGGAGATACGCAGTATTTT. The gene calls are TRBV9 and TRBJ2-3; the D is unclear. Germline V gene data show CDR1 as SGDLS and CDR2 as YYNGEE. The CDR3 sequence is 12 residues long. V was pared by 0 bases and J by 5 bases, with 4 bases between.

The chain couples TRBV7-2 to TRBJ2-7; D remains ambiguous. Trimming pared 5 bases from V and 4 bases from J, leaving 9 bases between. The CDR3 extends over 12 amino acids. The germline V gene encodes CDR1 SGHTA and CDR2 FQGNSA. The CDR3 DNA sequence: TGTGCCAGCAGCCCGCAGGTGTACGAGCAGTACTTC. Its translation: CASSPQVYEQYF.

This clone appeared a single time. This sequence joins TRBV28 and TRBJ1-5; TRBD1 matches 8 bases. CDR1 is MDHEN, CDR2 SYDVKM, per germline. CDR3 length: 15 residues. Trimming cost V 5 bases and J 4 bases; bases outside gene matches: 7. Here the CDR3 DNA reads TGTGCCAGCAGTCGAAACGGACAGGGTAATCAGCCCCAGCATTTT. Translation gives CASSRNGQGNQPQHF.

The chain has TRBV7-9 and TRBJ1-3; D ambiguous. CDR1 SEHNR and CDR2 FQNEAQ come from the germline V gene (reference sequence). V was cut by 5 bases and J by 0 bases, with 14 bases left in between. This CDR3 spans 16 amino acids. CDR3 amino acids: CASSPGGLRSGNTIYF. The CDR3 nucleotides read TGTGCCAGCAGCCCGGGAGGGCTCCGCTCTGGAAACACCATATATTTT.

In DNA form, the CDR3 reads TGCGCCAGCAGGATCGACAGGGACGGCGAGCAGTACTTC. Translating gives CASRIDRDGEQYF. The chain has TRBV5-1 and TRBJ2-7; TRBD1 aligns across 7 bases. With V trimmed by 5 bases and J by 6 bases, 8 bases remained unmatched. This CDR3 is built from 13 residues. Per the germline V gene, CDR1 is SGHRS and CDR2 is YFSETQ.

The chain couples TRBV28 to TRBJ2-1; 9 bases map to TRBD2. V dropped 6 bases and J dropped 6; count of bases not matched to a gene: 9. CDR1 and CDR2 from the germline V gene are MDHEN and SYDVKM. The CDR3 covers 15 residues. CDR3 in amino acids: CASSYSGRATNEQFF. The CDR3 DNA sequence: TGTGCCAGCAGCTATAGCGGGAGAGCCACCAATGAGCAGTTCTTC. Looking up the rest from reference TRBV28 and TRBJ2-1 gives the full variable domain: DVKVTQSSRYLVKRTGEKVFLECVQDMDHENMFWYRQDPGLGLRLIYFSYDVKMKEKGDIPEGYSVSREKKERFSLILESASTNQTSMYLCASSYSGRATNEQFFGPGTRLTVL.

The rearrangement links TRBV7-2 to TRBJ2-7; D unresolved. V was shortened by 4 bases and J by 3 bases, with 7 bases between the two germline ends. CDR1 and CDR2 (germline): SGHTA, FQGNSA. CDR3 size: 12 residues. This CDR3 reads CASSSGFYEQYF. CDR3 nucleotide sequence: TGTGCCAGCAGCTCCGGGTTCTACGAGCAGTACTTC.

The chain employs TRBV28 and TRBJ1-2; D perhaps matches TRBD1 (6 bases). Germline V gives CDR1 MDHEN, CDR2 SYDVKM. V lost 8 bases, J lost 8 bases, and 21 bases lay in between. CDR3 size: 14 residues. CDR3 sequence: CASGRGGRVGGYTF. The CDR3 coding sequence is TGTGCCAGCGGTCGCGGGGGCCGAGTTGGAGGCTACACCTTC.

The genes are TRBV2 and TRBJ1-5; 7 bases agree with TRBD1. J lost 3 bases, V lost 4 bases, and 6 bases had no gene match. The germline gives CDR1 SNHLY, CDR2 FYNNEI. This CDR3 spans 15 amino acids. The CDR3: CASSGDSRSNQPQHF. CDR3 coding DNA: TGTGCCAGCAGTGGGGACAGCAGATCCAATCAGCCCCAGCATTTT.

This clone was recorded once. This rearrangement joins TRBV7-2 to TRBJ2-5; 7 bases fit TRBD1. The DNA matches TRBJ2-7 better at its end, which makes the J call doubtful. The CDR3 contains 16 residues. Germline loops: CDR1 SGHTA, CDR2 FQGNSA. The CDR3 region is CASSLRTGVISYEQYF. The CDR3 nucleotides read TGTGCCAGCAGCCTCCGAACAGGGGTTATTTCCTACGAGCAGTACTTC.

This clone was counted a single time. This chain links TRBV18 with TRBJ2-7; D possibly corresponds to TRBD2 (5 bases). CDR1 and CDR2 from the germline V gene are KGHSH and LQKENI. The V end was cut by 4 bases, the J end by 3 bases, with 13 bases between. The CDR3 has 14 amino acids. The CDR3 loop is CASSQSVGLYEQYF. The CDR3 DNA sequence: TGTGCCAGCTCACAATCGGTAGGACTCTACGAGCAGTACTTC.

A note on this clone: Its ends do not fully match the called genes, so a read error is possible. This chain links TRBV6-1 with TRBJ1-5, with D tentatively TRBD1 (5 bases). The CDR3 is 16 amino acids. Per germline, CDR1 MNHNS and CDR2 SASEGT. The CDR3 reads CASSEWGGKNSGNRIF. The DNA for the CDR3 is TGTGCCAGCAGTGAATGGGGGGGGAAAAATTCGGGAAATCGGATCTTT.

The J gene is TRBJ1-4, the V gene TRBV28; D unresolved. V lost 6 bases, J lost 4 bases, and 9 bases lay in between. CDR3 size: 13 residues. The germline gives CDR1 MDHEN, CDR2 SYDVKM. CDR3 amino acids: CASRRGLNEKLFF. The DNA of the CDR3 is TGTGCCAGCAGGCGCGGACTTAATGAAAAACTGTTTTTT.

The chain uses TRBV11-2 and TRBJ2-3, with unresolved D. This CDR3 is 13 amino acids long. CDR1 is SGHAT, CDR2 FQNNGV, per germline. The V gene lost 5 bases and the J gene lost 9 bases, with 15 bases spanning the gap. CDR3 sequence (DNA): TGTGCCAGCAGCCTTACCACAACAGCAACGCAGTATTTT. Translating gives CASSLTTTATQYF. The full variable domain, rest sourced from reference TRBV11-2 and TRBJ2-3, is EAGVAQSPRYKIIEKRQSVAFWCNPISGHATLYWYQQILGQGPKLLIQFQNNGVVDDSQLPKDRFSAERLKGVDSTLKIQPAKLEDSAVYLCASSLTTTATQYFGPGTRLTVL.

The rearrangement links TRBV15 to TRBJ1-1; possible D gene TRBD1, 6 bases. V lost 5 bases, J lost 1 base, and 8 bases lay in between. This CDR3 comprises 13 residues. The germline V gene has CDR1 LNHNV and CDR2 YYDKDF (reference sequence). CDR3 loop: CATSLDRNTEAFF. The CDR3 bases are TGTGCCACCAGCTTGGACAGGAACACTGAAGCTTTCTTT. Combining the CDR3 with reference TRBV15 and TRBJ1-1 gives the whole variable domain DAMVIQNPRYQVTQFGKPVTLSCSQTLNHNVMYWYQQKSSQAPKLLFHYYDKDFNNEADTPDNFQSRRPNTSFCFLDIRSPGLGDTAMYLCATSLDRNTEAFFGQGTRLTVV.